The T cell receptor (beta chain) described here comes from a study of neurological immune-mediated disorders. This clonotype was seen ten or more times. From the 5' RACE reads, TCRdb called clonotypes with MiXCR, one entry per CDR3 protein. The repertoire includes about 59,000 distinct CDR3 sequences, under 30% of them detected once, and about 5% sits in the top ten. Time point in this sample: technical triplicate 2. Preparation of the unsorted libraries drew on 2 million PBMCs stored at -80 C. The CDR3 runs 15 residues. V lost 5 bases and J lost 3; bases outside the gene matches: 5. The germline V gene has CDR1 KGHSH and CDR2 LQKENI.

The chain recombines TRBV18 with TRBJ2-1, with 9 bases identical to TRBD1. The receptor comes from a man between 60 and 75 years old with HTLV-1-associated myelopathy (HAM/TSP). Sequenced material: PBMCs. CDR3: CASSSGQGNYNEQFF. CDR3 DNA sequence: TGTGCCAGCTCATCGGGACAGGGCAACTACAATGAGCAGTTCTTC.